The 24 T cell receptor beta chains below come from one sample, sequenced in a study of blood T cell repertoires in COVID-19. Here immunoSEQ multiplex PCR was the method, and the copy in TCRdb shows in-frame clones only, minus some. The sample contains more than 40,000 clones, approximately 90% of which appear only once. Sequencing was done on a sample of peripheral blood. These receptors were collected from a man in his fifties or sixties with acute or convalescent COVID-19.

The CDR3 reads CASRAEGRGNQPQHF. DNA for the CDR3: TGCGCCAGCAGGGCGGAGGGAAGGGGCAATCAGCCCCAGCATTTT. This sequence joins TRBV4-1 and TRBJ1-5; D is ambiguous. The CDR3 is 15 residues long. Trimming cost V 6 bases and J 2 bases, with 14 bases left between them. CDR1 and CDR2 from the germline V gene are MGHRA and YSYEKL.

This clone was seen only a few times. The gene calls are TRBV24-1 and TRBJ2-2, with TRBD2 identical over 7 bases. Trimming removed 7 bases from V and 7 bases from J; junction bases left unmatched: 17. This CDR3 is 17 amino acids long. Germline lookup yields CDR1 KGHDR and CDR2 SFDVKD. The CDR3 spells CATSSPRWVAGIGELFF. As DNA, the CDR3 is TGTGCCACCAGCTCACCAAGATGGGTAGCGGGTATCGGGGAGCTGTTTTTT.

The rearrangement links TRBV12-3 or TRBV12-4 to TRBJ1-1; D is unresolved. The CDR3 runs 12 residues. V lost 3 bases and J 9 bases, leaving 11 bases between the germline ends. CDR3 sequence reads: CASSFEESQAFF. CDR3 bases: TGTGCCAGCAGTTTTGAGGAGTCCCAAGCTTTCTTT.

The chain carries TRBV25-1 and TRBJ1-1, with 8 bases identical to TRBD1. The germline V gene has CDR1 MGHDK and CDR2 SYGVNS. With 7 bases clipped from V and 0 bases from J, the junction kept 7 bases outside the gene matches. There are 15 residues in the CDR3. CDR3 loop: CASNPRGRVNTEAFF. In DNA form, the CDR3 reads TGTGCCAGCAACCCCAGGGGGCGGGTGAACACTGAAGCTTTCTTT.

This clone came up once. V gene TRBV11-2 combines with J gene TRBJ1-6; 7 positions agree with TRBD1. CDR1 is SGHAT, CDR2 FQNNGV, per germline. V lost 4 bases, J lost 3 bases, and 6 bases stayed unmatched. The CDR3 runs 16 residues. The CDR3 coding sequence is TGTGCCAGCAGCTCCTTAAGACAGGGCTATAATTCACCCCTCCACTTT. It translates to CASSSLRQGYNSPLHF.

The chain carries TRBV7-2 and TRBJ1-3; no clear D gene. This CDR3 contains 15 residues. V lost 1 base to trimming and J lost 0 bases, with 7 bases between them. CDR1 and CDR2 from the germline V gene are SGHTA and FQGNSA. The CDR3 DNA is TGTGCCAGCAGCTTAGTTTTCGGCTCTGGAAACACCATATATTTT. This encodes CASSLVFGSGNTIYF. Filled out from reference TRBV7-2 and TRBJ1-3, the complete variable domain reads GAGVSQSPSNKVTEKGKDVELRCDPISGHTALYWYRQSLGQGLEFLIYFQGNSAPDKSGLPSDRFSAERTGGSVSTLTIQRTQQEDSAVYLCASSLVFGSGNTIYFGEGSWLTVV.

The V gene is TRBV9, the J gene TRBJ1-5; D ambiguous. The CDR3 contains 14 residues. V shed 4 bases and J shed 6 bases, with 14 bases lying between them. CDR1 and CDR2 (germline): SGDLS, YYNGEE. CDR3 amino acids: CASSPGRVGQPQHF. The CDR3 DNA reads as TGTGCCAGCAGCCCCGGGAGGGTAGGTCAGCCCCAGCATTTT.

This clone is medium-sized. CDR3: CASSLVARPEQFF. CDR3 nucleotides: TGTGCCAGCAGCTTAGTGGCTAGGCCTGAGCAGTTCTTC. The gene calls are TRBV7-2 and TRBJ2-1; D gene ambiguous. The CDR3 has 13 amino acids. The germline CDR1 and CDR2 sequences are SGHTA and FQGNSA. Between the trimmed V and J ends, which lost 1 base and 9 bases, there was a span of 10 bases.

The gene calls are TRBV15 and TRBJ2-1, with D possibly being TRBD2 (5 bases). This CDR3 comprises 13 residues. V lost 2 bases and J lost 8, with 10 bases in between. Germline CDR1 is LNHNV and CDR2 is YYDKDF (reference sequence). For the CDR3, the DNA is TGTGCCACCAGCAGATCGGGGAAGGATGAGCAGTTCTTC. Its protein is CATSRSGKDEQFF.

The chain is built from TRBV7-2 and TRBJ1-2; 8 nucleotides agree with TRBD1. The CDR3 totals 16 residues. In germline, CDR1 is SGHTA, CDR2 FQGNSA. The J segment lost 3 bases and the V segment lost 4 bases, leaving 10 bases of the junction unmatched. The DNA for the CDR3 is TGTGCCAGCAGCTCACACGCGAGACAGGGGCACTATGGCTACACCTTC. Translation: CASSSHARQGHYGYTF.

V and J are TRBV5-4 and TRBJ2-1; D possibly corresponds to TRBD1 (6 bases). Trimming took off 0 bases at V and 9 bases at J, with 22 bases between the two ends. The length of the CDR3 is 17 residues. Germline V lookup: CDR1 SGHNT, CDR2 YYREEE (reference sequence). The CDR3 here is CASSLASAGATTGEQFF. CDR3 sequence (DNA): TGTGCCAGCAGCTTGGCTTCGGCAGGGGCGACCACGGGTGAGCAGTTCTTC.

The rearrangement joins TRBV11-3 to TRBJ2-3; D is ambiguous. The CDR3 runs to 14 residues. Germline V gene lookup returns CDR1 SGHNT and CDR2 YENEEA. Trimming took 1 base from V and 2 from J, leaving 7 bases between them. The CDR3 here is CASSLARNTDTQYF. Written as DNA, the CDR3 is TGTGCCAGCAGCTTAGCTAGGAACACAGATACGCAGTATTTT. The full variable domain, its missing parts supplied by reference TRBV11-3 and TRBJ2-3, is EAGVVQSPRYKIIEKKQPVAFWCNPISGHNTLYWYLQNLGQGPELLIRYENEEAVDDSQLPKDRFSAERLKGVDSTLKIQPAELGDSAVYLCASSLARNTDTQYFGPGTRLTVL.

The chain has TRBV4-3 and TRBJ1-1; the match to TRBD1 covers 7 bases. The CDR3 runs to 16 residues. CDR1 and CDR2 from the germline V gene are LGHNA and YSLEER. V lost 0 bases to trimming and J lost 5 bases; unmatched junction nucleotides: 9. The CDR3 reads CASSQEHRTGRTEAFF. The CDR3 DNA reads as TGCGCCAGCAGCCAAGAGCATCGGACAGGAAGGACTGAAGCTTTCTTT.

The CDR3 is CASSIALAETYEQYF. CDR3 sequence (DNA): TGTGCCAGTAGTATAGCACTAGCGGAAACCTACGAGCAGTACTTC. The chain employs TRBV19 and TRBJ2-7, with 8 bases lining up with TRBD2. Looked up from germline, CDR1 is LNHDA and CDR2 is SQIVND (reference sequence). With V trimmed by 1 base and J by 2 bases, 4 bases remained unmatched. The CDR3 has 15 residues.

The chain uses TRBV10-3 and TRBJ1-2; TRBD1 might be the D (5 bases). The CDR3 length is 12 residues. With 3 bases removed from V and 6 bases from J, the gap between germline ends came to 8 bases. Germline-derived CDR1 and CDR2 are ENHRY and SYGVKD. The CDR3 DNA sequence: TGTGCCATCAGTGAAACGGGGGATGGCTACACCTTC. Its protein product is CAISETGDGYTF.

The chain carries TRBV13 and TRBJ1-2; D possibly corresponds to TRBD1 (5 bases). Trimming shortened V by 0 bases and J by 5 bases, and 19 bases separated the two germline ends. CDR1 and CDR2 (germline): PRHDT, FYEKMQ (reference sequence). The CDR3 covers 17 residues. The CDR3 bases are TGTGCCAGCAGCTTAGGCCCCTCCCAGGGCGTCGAGTATGGCTACACCTTC. As protein: CASSLGPSQGVEYGYTF.

The chain recombines TRBV6-5 with TRBJ2-2; TRBD2 agrees at 7 bases. The CDR3 extends over 14 amino acids. The germline V gene encodes CDR1 MNHEY and CDR2 SVGAGI. The J segment lost 4 bases and the V segment lost 7 bases, leaving 6 bases of the junction unmatched. CDR3 in amino acids: CASNILAATGELFF. The CDR3, as DNA: TGTGCCAGCAACATCCTAGCGGCCACCGGGGAGCTGTTTTTT.

This clone was recorded a few times. The chain is built from TRBV5-1 and TRBJ1-2; 8 bases are a match to TRBD1. CDR3 length: 12 residues. Per the germline V gene, CDR1 is SGHRS and CDR2 is YFSETQ. V dropped 4 bases and J dropped 6; count of bases not matched to a gene: 2. The CDR3 region is CASSPRGHGYTF. DNA of the CDR3: TGCGCCAGCAGCCCCAGGGGGCATGGCTACACCTTC.

The CDR3 bases are TGTGCCAGCAGTGAAGGCCCCACAGGGGCGGGTGGCTACACCTTC. This translates into CASSEGPTGAGGYTF. This sequence joins TRBV2 and TRBJ1-2, with 7 positions matching TRBD1. Trimming took 1 base from V and 7 from J; bases not matched to a gene: 9. This CDR3 comprises 15 residues. Per germline, CDR1 SNHLY and CDR2 FYNNEI. Based on the CDR3 plus reference TRBV2 and TRBJ1-2, the full variable domain is EPEVTQTPSHQVTQMGQEVILRCVPISNHLYFYWYRQILGQKVEFLVSFYNNEISEKSEIFDDQFSVERPDGSNFTLKIRSTKLEDSAMYFCASSEGPTGAGGYTFGSGTRLTVV.

The chain recombines TRBV30 with TRBJ2-5; D is perhaps TRBD1 (6 bases). CDR1 and CDR2 (germline): GTSNPN, SVGIG (reference sequence). The CDR3 is 16 residues long. V lost 0 bases, J lost 4 bases, and 18 bases lay in between. In DNA form, the CDR3 reads TGTGCCTGGAGTGTGTCCTACAGGGTAAGGGGAGAGACCCAGTACTTC. This encodes CAWSVSYRVRGETQYF.

V gene TRBV3-1 (or the pseudogene TRBV3-2) combines with J gene TRBJ1-5; the D gene is possibly TRBD1 (6 bases). The V gene's germline CDR1 is LGHDT and CDR2 YNNKEL (reference sequence). Trimming pared 3 bases from V and 4 bases from J, leaving 13 bases between. CDR3 length: 15 residues. CDR3 residues: CASSQQQGINQPQHF. CDR3 nucleotides: TGTGCCAGCAGCCAGCAACAGGGTATTAATCAGCCCCAGCATTTT.

This chain joins TRBV11-1 and TRBJ1-1; D is ambiguous. With 1 base removed from V and 6 bases from J, the gap between germline ends came to 6 bases. CDR1 and CDR2 from the germline V gene are SGHAT and FQDESV (reference sequence). The length of the CDR3 is 12 residues. The CDR3 spells CASSLGAPEAFF. The CDR3 DNA sequence: TGTGCCAGCAGCTTAGGGGCACCTGAAGCTTTCTTT.

This clone was counted a single time. The chain combines TRBV13 with TRBJ1-2; TRBD1 matches at 10 bases. The CDR3 loop spans 15 amino acids. With 5 bases clipped from V and 6 bases from J, the junction kept 9 bases outside the gene matches. The germline CDR1 and CDR2 sequences are PRHDT and FYEKMQ (reference sequence). The CDR3 is CASSRDRGRLNGYTF. In DNA, the CDR3 is TGTGCCAGCAGCCGGGACAGGGGACGGTTGAATGGCTACACCTTC.

The chain uses TRBV3-1 (or the pseudogene TRBV3-2) and TRBJ1-6, with TRBD1 matching over 8 bases. Germline V lookup: CDR1 LGHDT, CDR2 YNNKEL (reference sequence). Trimming at V came to 5 bases and at J to 7 bases, leaving 4 bases not matched to a gene. The CDR3 has 14 amino acids. Here the CDR3 reads CASSSGTGNSPLHF. The CDR3 DNA reads as TGTGCCAGCAGCTCCGGGACAGGCAATTCACCCCTCCACTTT.